A single sample gave rise to the 26 T cell receptor beta chains below, sequenced in a study of blood T cells in healthy people across ages (dated by TCRdb to about 2015). The receptor library was made with 5' RACE. Data came from an Illumina HiSeq 2500. A second PCR of about 6 to 12 cycles was performed with a sample-barcoded 5' primer and a J-beta primer mix. TCRdb's own reprocessing of the public reads used fastp at Q25 and MiXCR and kept productive beta chains. Every distinct CDR3 protein forms one entry, paired with its most common genes and DNA. This sample comprises over a million distinct CDR3 sequences, approximately 43% of them detected only once. The ten largest clones represent around 4% of the sample. The sequenced sample was blood. Every receptor here comes from a woman between 18 and 29 years old in good health.

The V gene is TRBV6-5, the J gene TRBJ1-5, with a possible D match to TRBD1 (5 bases). The V end lost 5 bases, the J end lost 4 bases, and 15 bases lay between the germline ends. The CDR3 consists of 15 residues. Looked up from germline, CDR1 is MNHEY and CDR2 is SVGAGI. The DNA for the CDR3 is TGTGCCAGCAGTACCTTCCAGGGTAGAAATCAGCCCCAGCATTTT. Its translation is CASSTFQGRNQPQHF.

The gene calls are TRBV5-4 and TRBJ2-1; 15 bases fit TRBD2. J lost 2 bases, V lost 4 bases, and 4 bases had no gene match. This CDR3 has 17 amino acids. CDR1 is SGHNT and CDR2 is YYREEE in the germline V gene (reference sequence). CDR3 residues: CASSPGLAGGTYNEQFF. CDR3 sequence (DNA): TGTGCCAGCAGCCCCGGACTAGCGGGGGGGACCTACAATGAGCAGTTCTTC. The full variable domain, with the rest looked up from reference TRBV5-4 and TRBJ2-1, is ETGVTQSPTHLIKTRGQQVTLRCSSQSGHNTVSWYQQALGQGPQFIFQYYREEENGRGNFPPRFSGLQFPNYSSELNVNALELDDSALYLCASSPGLAGGTYNEQFFGPGTRLTVL.

This chain connects TRBV10-3 to TRBJ2-3, with D possibly TRBD2 on 6 matching bases. The V gene lost 0 bases and the J gene lost 2 bases, with 15 bases spanning the gap. The CDR3 loop spans 17 amino acids. Germline loops: CDR1 ENHRY, CDR2 SYGVKD. The CDR3 sequence is CAISESEGGGHTDTQYF. DNA of the CDR3: TGTGCCATCAGTGAGTCCGAGGGAGGAGGGCACACAGATACGCAGTATTTT.

The DNA for the CDR3 is TGTGCCAGCACAACAGGGGTGGGAACTGAAGCTTTCTTT. Its translation: CASTTGVGTEAFF. The rearrangement uses TRBV6-2 or TRBV6-3 and TRBJ1-1; 7 positions agree with TRBD1. Unmatched junction bases numbered 7, after V lost 7 bases and J lost 5 bases. The CDR3 consists of 13 residues. Germline V lookup: CDR1 MNHEY, CDR2 SVGEGT.

The rearrangement uses TRBV3-1 and TRBJ2-1; no clear D gene. The CDR3 is 15 amino acids. Trimming shortened V by 6 bases and J by 0 bases, and 12 bases separated the two germline ends. Germline V lookup: CDR1 LGHDT, CDR2 YNNKEL (reference sequence). This chain's CDR3 is CASSPTQSSYNEQFF. The CDR3 nucleotides are TGTGCCAGCAGTCCCACGCAAAGCTCCTACAATGAGCAGTTCTTC.

The chain couples TRBV7-2 to TRBJ1-1, with D uncertain. Germline loops: CDR1 SGHTA, CDR2 FQGNSA. There are 12 residues in the CDR3. Trimming removed 8 bases from V and 4 bases from J, with 11 bases in between. The CDR3 sequence is CASGLYGTEAFF. Here the CDR3 DNA reads TGTGCCAGCGGGCTTTATGGCACTGAAGCTTTCTTT.

The chain combines TRBV27 with TRBJ2-1, with D possibly being TRBD1 or TRBD2 (5 bases each). Between the trimmed V and J ends, which lost 5 bases and 8 bases, there was a span of 19 bases. CDR1 is MNHEY, CDR2 SMNVEV, per germline (reference sequence). There are 15 residues in the CDR3. The CDR3 spells CASSPGWERPHEQFF. The DNA of the CDR3 is TGTGCCAGCAGTCCAGGGTGGGAGCGCCCTCATGAGCAGTTCTTC.

V gene TRBV27 combines with J gene TRBJ1-4; D gene ambiguous. This CDR3 is 11 amino acids long. V shed 7 bases and J shed 6 bases, with 6 bases lying between them. From germline, CDR1 is MNHEY and CDR2 SMNVEV (reference sequence). The CDR3 coding sequence is TGTGCCAGCATTAACGATGAAAAACTGTTTTTT. Its translation is CASINDEKLFF.

This clonotype was picked up one time. The chain combines TRBV6-2 or TRBV6-3 with TRBJ1-2, with D unresolved. CDR1 MNHEY and CDR2 SVGEGT come from the germline V gene. Trimming shortened V by 4 bases and J by 2 bases, and 17 bases separated the two germline ends. There are 16 residues in the CDR3. The DNA of the CDR3 is TGTGCCAGCAGTTCACCCGGAGGAGGGTCGAACTATGGCTACACCTTC. Translated: CASSSPGGGSNYGYTF.

V is TRBV5-6 and J is TRBJ1-2, with 10 bases aligning to TRBD1. Germline CDR1 and CDR2: SGHDT and YYEEEE. The CDR3 has 15 residues. V shed 1 base and J 4 bases; nucleotides not matched to a gene: 4. The CDR3: CASSLTGQGFYGYTF. The CDR3 coding sequence is TGTGCCAGCAGCTTGACGGGACAGGGGTTCTATGGCTACACCTTC.

This clonotype was observed a few times. The chain carries TRBV29-1 and TRBJ1-2, with 10 bases aligning to TRBD1. With V trimmed by 5 bases and J by 4 bases, 13 bases remained unmatched. Germline V lookup: CDR1 SQVTM, CDR2 ANQGSEA. CDR3 length equals 16 residues. As DNA, the CDR3 is TGCAGCGTTAACCGGGACAGGGGTTCGTTAAGCTATGGCTACACCTTC. Its translation: CSVNRDRGSLSYGYTF.

The sample holds a few counts of this clonotype. This chain links TRBV9 with TRBJ2-7, with 9 bases matching TRBD1. J was trimmed by 4 bases and V by 4 bases; bases with no gene match: 9. CDR1 is SGDLS, CDR2 YYNGEE, per germline. The CDR3 contains 15 residues. The CDR3 spells CASSLGGTGQYEQYF. The CDR3 DNA reads as TGTGCCAGCAGCTTGGGCGGGACAGGGCAATACGAGCAGTACTTC.

This rearrangement joins TRBV6-5 to TRBJ2-5; 8 bases are shared with TRBD2. Trimming at V came to 2 bases and at J to 11 bases, leaving 13 bases not matched to a gene. From germline, CDR1 is MNHEY and CDR2 SVGAGI. This CDR3 has 15 amino acids. The CDR3 nucleotides read TGTGCCAGCAGTTACCATAGCGGGATAGGCTATGAGCAGTACTTC. Amino acids: CASSYHSGIGYEQYF.

V usage is TRBV9 and J usage is TRBJ2-6; D is possibly TRBD1 (5 bases). CDR1 SGDLS and CDR2 YYNGEE come from the germline V gene. Trimming took 4 bases from V and 4 from J, leaving 12 bases between them. This CDR3 spans 15 amino acids. This chain's CDR3 is CASSPPQAGANVLTF. In nucleotides, the CDR3 is TGTGCCAGCAGCCCTCCACAGGCCGGGGCCAACGTCCTGACTTTC.

This clonotype came up a few times. The chain recombines TRBV10-3 with TRBJ2-5; D remains unclear. CDR1 ENHRY and CDR2 SYGVKD come from the germline V gene. The CDR3 is 14 residues long. Trimming left V 2 bases short and J 2 bases short, with 9 bases between. The CDR3 reads CAISEPTVQETQYF. The CDR3 DNA sequence: TGTGCCATCAGTGAGCCTACAGTACAAGAGACCCAGTACTTC.

This clonotype was seen a single time. The V gene is TRBV2, the J gene TRBJ1-1; a weak D match, TRBD1 (6 bases). V was trimmed by 7 bases and J by 0 bases, leaving 18 bases between them. The CDR3 totals 16 residues. Germline loops: CDR1 SNHLY, CDR2 FYNNEI. CDR3 residues: CASIIGGPPVNTEAFF. The CDR3 DNA sequence: TGTGCCAGCATAATCGGGGGCCCCCCCGTGAACACTGAAGCTTTCTTT.

The chain carries TRBV6-2 or TRBV6-3 and TRBJ2-2; D is uncertain. Germline V gene sequence: CDR1 MNHEY, CDR2 SVGEGT. V lost 4 bases and J lost 3, with 12 bases in between. The CDR3 length is 15 residues. This chain's CDR3 is CASSWAQFHTGELFF. Here the CDR3 DNA reads TGTGCCAGCAGTTGGGCACAGTTTCACACCGGGGAGCTGTTTTTT.

The V call is TRBV7-2, the J call TRBJ2-7, with D tentatively TRBD2 (7 bases). Trimming stripped 7 bases from V and 0 bases from J, with 19 bases between. Germline-derived CDR1 and CDR2 are SGHTA and FQGNSA. The CDR3 has 16 amino acids. CDR3 amino acids: CASTQWGGPSSYEQYF. The CDR3 nucleotides are TGTGCCAGCACCCAATGGGGGGGCCCTAGCTCCTACGAGCAGTACTTC.

The genes are TRBV2 and TRBJ2-3; D uncertain. Trimming cost V 4 bases and J 8 bases, with 10 bases left between them. Germline lookup yields CDR1 SNHLY and CDR2 FYNNEI. The CDR3 covers 12 residues. In DNA, the CDR3 is TGTGCCAGCAGTGTCCGCGGCTTTACGCAGTATTTT. It codes for CASSVRGFTQYF.

With respect to this clonotype: This may stem from a read error, because a much larger clone lies one nucleotide away. This sequence joins TRBV29-1 and TRBJ2-1, with TRBD1 identical over 7 bases. The J call is in doubt because the DNA end fits TRBJ2-7 better. Germline lookup yields CDR1 SQVTM and CDR2 ANQGSEA. This CDR3 comprises 12 residues. The CDR3 DNA is TGCAGCGTTGAGGAAGACAGGGCCAAGCAGTACTTC. It specifies CSVEEDRAKQYF.

This clonotype was counted only a few times. This sequence joins TRBV6-5 and TRBJ2-3; 7 bases are a match to TRBD2. This CDR3 has 13 amino acids. V lost 6 bases to trimming and J lost 8 bases; unmatched junction nucleotides: 8. Germline V CDR1 and CDR2: MNHEY, SVGAGI. The CDR3 protein is CASSIGLGGTQYF. CDR3 nucleotide sequence: TGTGCCAGCAGCATTGGACTAGGTGGTACGCAGTATTTT.

This clonotype was seen a handful of times. The chain employs TRBV24-1 and TRBJ2-1; possibly TRBD1 or TRBD2 for D (5 bases each). Between the trimmed V and J ends, which lost 3 bases and 5 bases, there was a span of 13 bases. The CDR3 extends over 15 amino acids. CDR1 and CDR2 (germline): KGHDR, SFDVKD. This chain's CDR3 is CATSDLPGTNNEQFF. The CDR3 DNA is TGTGCCACCAGTGATCTACCCGGGACCAACAATGAGCAGTTCTTC.

The V call is TRBV28, the J call TRBJ2-1; TRBD2 aligns across 8 bases. CDR3 length: 13 amino acids. Per germline, CDR1 MDHEN and CDR2 SYDVKM. V lost 8 bases and J lost 6; bases outside the gene matches: 6. The CDR3 sequence is CASVSGRGNEQFF. CDR3 bases: TGTGCCAGCGTAAGCGGGAGAGGCAATGAGCAGTTCTTC.

The gene calls are TRBV12-3 or TRBV12-4 and TRBJ1-1, with 7 bases lining up with TRBD1. The ends lost 6 bases at V and 2 bases at J; junction bases unmatched: 9. The CDR3 sequence is 15 residues long. The CDR3 bases are TGTGCCAGCAGGCCAGACAGGGTGGGAAACACTGAAGCTTTCTTT. This gives the protein CASRPDRVGNTEAFF.

This chain uses TRBV27 with TRBJ2-7, with 7 bases that match TRBD1. The J call may be wrong; the DNA end is better matched by TRBJ2-5. Looked up from germline, CDR1 is MNHEY and CDR2 is SMNVEV (reference sequence). The length of the CDR3 is 14 residues. The CDR3 DNA sequence: TGTGCCAGCAGTCAACGACAGGGTGGAGAGACCCAGTACTTC. It encodes CASSQRQGGETQYF.

A few counts support this clonotype. This chain links TRBV4-1 with TRBJ2-1; D gene ambiguous. V was trimmed by 1 base and J by 1 base, leaving 8 bases between them. This CDR3 contains 15 residues. Germline CDR1 is MGHRA and CDR2 is YSYEKL. CDR3 coding DNA: TGCGCCAGCAGCCAAGGACCCCTTTCCTACAATGAGCAGTTCTTC. As protein: CASSQGPLSYNEQFF.